These 27 T cell receptor beta chains were all obtained from the same sample, sequenced in a study of CD8 T cells in Susac syndrome. Reverse transcription of roughly 0.5 to 1 ug RNA was carried out with random hexamers. Each CDR3 protein gets one entry after TCRdb re-called the immunoSEQ multiplex PCR reads with MiXCR. Of fewer than 350,000 distinct CDR3 sequences detected, 65% to 90% appear once; the ten largest clones hold around 0.21%. Material for sequencing was CD8+ T cells from PBMCs. The receptors stem from a human donor with multiple sclerosis.

DNA for the CDR3: TGTGCCAGCAGGCCCGGGGACAGCCACGAGCAGTACTTC. Its translation: CASRPGDSHEQYF. This rearrangement joins TRBV25-1 to TRBJ2-7, with 7 bases that match TRBD1. The J segment lost 5 bases and the V segment lost 6 bases, leaving 7 bases of the junction unmatched. The CDR3 totals 13 residues. Germline CDR1 reads MGHDK; CDR2 reads SYGVNS.

The genes are TRBV6-5 and TRBJ2-7; no clear D gene. The CDR3 loop spans 14 amino acids. V dropped 0 bases and J dropped 2 bases, with 8 bases sitting between them. CDR1 and CDR2 from the germline V gene are MNHEY and SVGAGI. The CDR3 DNA reads as TGTGCCAGCAGTTACTCGGATAATGCCTACGAGCAGTACTTC. Its protein product is CASSYSDNAYEQYF.

The chain couples TRBV5-8 to TRBJ1-2; no reliable D call. The germline gives CDR1 SGHTS, CDR2 YDEGEE. This CDR3 is built from 13 residues. V was cut by 3 bases and J by 4 bases, with 10 bases left in between. CDR3 in amino acids: CASSSEGSYGYTF. CDR3 DNA sequence: TGTGCCAGCAGCTCGGAAGGGAGCTATGGCTACACCTTC. Full variable domain (remainder filled in from reference TRBV5-8 and TRBJ1-2): EAGVTQSPTHLIKTRGQQATLRCSPISGHTSVYWYQQALGLGLQFLLWYDEGEERNRGNFPPRFSGRQFPNYSSELNVNALELEDSALYLCASSSEGSYGYTFGSGTRLTVV.

The genes are TRBV30 and TRBJ2-7; D tentatively fits TRBD1 or TRBD2 (5 bases each). This CDR3 has 11 amino acids. Between the trimmed V and J ends, which lost 4 bases and 3 bases, there was a span of 7 bases. The germline V gene encodes CDR1 GTSNPN and CDR2 SVGIG (reference sequence). DNA for the CDR3: TGTGCCTGGATTGGGGGCTACGAGCAGTACTTC. Encoded protein: CAWIGGYEQYF.

The V call is TRBV2, the J call TRBJ1-1; no clear D. This CDR3 is 13 amino acids long. Germline assignment: CDR1 SNHLY and CDR2 FYNNEI. The V gene lost 10 bases and the J gene lost 2 bases, with 14 bases spanning the gap. The CDR3 loop reads CATPLRQNTEAFF. CDR3 nucleotides: TGTGCCACCCCGCTCAGGCAAAACACTGAAGCTTTCTTT.

The CDR3 bases are TGTGCCAGCAGACGAAATTGGAGCTCTGGAAACACCATATATTTT. Its protein product is CASRRNWSSGNTIYF. The chain uses TRBV6-1 and TRBJ1-3; D gene ambiguous. The CDR3 has 15 amino acids. The germline V gene encodes CDR1 MNHNS and CDR2 SASEGT. V lost 6 bases, J lost 0 bases, and 12 bases lay in between.

V is TRBV29-1 and J is TRBJ1-1; no definite D call. The germline gives CDR1 SQVTM, CDR2 ANQGSEA. The V end was cut by 6 bases, the J end by 3 bases, with 14 bases between. The CDR3 contains 13 residues. The DNA for the CDR3 is TGCAGCGTGCTGACGAACGGGGACACTGAAGCTTTCTTT. Encoded protein: CSVLTNGDTEAFF.

This clonotype was counted once. The chain employs TRBV20-1 and TRBJ2-7; D may correspond to TRBD1 or TRBD2 (5 bases each). The CDR3 has 11 residues. The V end was cut by 6 bases, the J end by 5 bases, with 11 bases between. Germline lookup yields CDR1 DFQATT and CDR2 SNEGSKA (reference sequence). The CDR3 sequence is CSARGPNEQYF. The CDR3 DNA is TGCAGTGCCCGGGGCCCCAACGAGCAGTACTTC.

V and J are TRBV13 and TRBJ1-2; tentative D call: TRBD1 (5 bases). In germline, CDR1 is PRHDT, CDR2 FYEKMQ (reference sequence). The CDR3 is 14 residues long. Trimming pared 0 bases from V and 4 bases from J, leaving 9 bases between. The CDR3 coding sequence is TGTGCCAGCAGCTTAGGTCGGGGGTCCTATGGCTACACCTTC. Amino acids: CASSLGRGSYGYTF.

The rearrangement links TRBV12-3 or TRBV12-4 to TRBJ1-4; D remains ambiguous. V gave up 7 bases and J gave up 3 bases, with 12 bases separating them. The CDR3 is 14 residues long. The DNA for the CDR3 is TGTGCCAGCACCACTAGGAGGCCTAATGAAAAACTGTTTTTT. Its translation is CASTTRRPNEKLFF.

The chain is built from TRBV7-2 and TRBJ2-3; 8 bases fit TRBD2. Germline CDR1 SGHTA, CDR2 FQGNSA. The CDR3 runs 15 residues. The trim removed 4 bases at V and 2 bases at J, leaving 5 bases unmatched. The CDR3 nucleotides read TGTGCCAGCAGCTGGCGGGAGGCCATCACAGATACGCAGTATTTT. Its protein product is CASSWREAITDTQYF.

This chain connects TRBV20-1 to TRBJ2-7; no clear D. Per germline, CDR1 DFQATT and CDR2 SNEGSKA (reference sequence). V lost 5 bases to trimming and J lost 4 bases, with 18 bases between them. This CDR3 contains 14 residues. CDR3 DNA sequence: TGCAGTGCTCCCGATGGCGGAACGGGTTACGAGCAGTACTTC. It codes for CSAPDGGTGYEQYF.

The CDR3 DNA reads as TGTGCCAGCACCGTGACAGGGACAGTCAATGAGCAGTTCTTC. Translated, it gives CASTVTGTVNEQFF. The genes are TRBV27 and TRBJ2-1; TRBD1 matches at 7 bases. Per germline, CDR1 MNHEY and CDR2 SMNVEV (reference sequence). The CDR3 extends over 14 amino acids. V shed 7 bases and J 6 bases; nucleotides not matched to a gene: 9.

The chain carries TRBV18 and TRBJ1-3; D is unresolved. Germline V CDR1 and CDR2: KGHSH, LQKENI. There are 8 residues in the CDR3. The chain's CDR3 is CEGNTIYF. CDR3 bases: TGTGAGGGAAACACCATATATTTT.

The chain is built from TRBV28 and TRBJ2-4; D perhaps matches TRBD1 (7 bases). From germline, CDR1 is MDHEN and CDR2 SYDVKM. This CDR3 region has 15 residues. The V gene lost 6 bases and the J gene lost 6 bases, with 18 bases spanning the gap. CDR3 DNA sequence: TGTGCCAGCAGATTACAGGGGTCGCGGGGAAACATTCAGTACTTC. It specifies CASRLQGSRGNIQYF.

The J gene is TRBJ2-3, the V gene TRBV7-6; 9 bases fit TRBD2. J was trimmed by 9 bases and V by 1 base; bases with no gene match: 11. This CDR3 is 16 amino acids long. The V gene's germline CDR1 is SGHVS and CDR2 FNYEAQ. CDR3 residues: CASSLGGGRALETQYF. The CDR3 DNA reads TGTGCCAGCAGCTTAGGTGGCGGGAGGGCCTTAGAAACGCAGTATTTT.

The J gene is TRBJ1-4, the V gene TRBV7-2; possibly TRBD1 for D (6 bases). The CDR3 length is 18 residues. V was trimmed by 0 bases and J by 8 bases, leaving 22 bases between them. The germline V gene encodes CDR1 SGHTA and CDR2 FQGNSA. DNA for the CDR3: TGTGCCAGCAGCTTAGCGTTCTCAGGGGCCGGAGCCGGCGAAAAACTGTTTTTT. Protein product: CASSLAFSGAGAGEKLFF.

The chain uses TRBV19 and TRBJ1-5; D may be TRBD1 (5 bases). CDR3 length equals 15 residues. Trimming pared 5 bases from V and 0 bases from J, leaving 11 bases between. Germline V gene sequence: CDR1 LNHDA, CDR2 SQIVND (reference sequence). CDR3 sequence (DNA): TGTGCCAGTAGTGCGACGGACAATAGCAATCAGCCCCAGCATTTT. This translates into CASSATDNSNQPQHF. Full variable domain (remainder filled in from reference TRBV19 and TRBJ1-5): DGGITQSPKYLFRKEGQNVTLSCEQNLNHDAMYWYRQDPGQGLRLIYYSQIVNDFQKGDIAEGYSVSREKKESFPLTVTSAQKNPTAFYLCASSATDNSNQPQHFGDGTRLSIL.

The rearrangement joins TRBV28 to TRBJ2-5; D is uncertain. V was clipped by 3 bases and J by 0 bases, with 8 bases between them. The germline gives CDR1 MDHEN, CDR2 SYDVKM. This CDR3 has 14 residues. As DNA, the CDR3 is TGTGCCAGCAGTTTCACCCAGGACCAAGAGACCCAGTACTTC. Protein: CASSFTQDQETQYF.

The gene calls are TRBV24-1 and TRBJ2-2; D ambiguous. The CDR3 totals 11 residues. Germline lookup yields CDR1 KGHDR and CDR2 SFDVKD. V was clipped by 7 bases and J by 5 bases, with 4 bases between them. The CDR3 reads CATRGTGELFF. DNA for the CDR3: TGTGCCACCAGGGGAACCGGGGAGCTGTTTTTT.

The rearrangement links TRBV29-1 to TRBJ2-7, with D perhaps TRBD2 (6 bases). V shed 4 bases and J shed 0 bases, with 13 bases lying between them. Germline values: CDR1 SQVTM, CDR2 ANQGSEA. This CDR3 is 14 amino acids long. This CDR3 is CSVVTGGSSYEQYF. The CDR3 DNA reads TGCAGCGTTGTAACTGGGGGGAGCTCCTACGAGCAGTACTTC.

Here the CDR3 reads CSARDPAGFTYNEQFF. CDR3 sequence (DNA): TGCAGTGCTAGAGACCCGGCGGGGTTTACCTACAATGAGCAGTTCTTC. The genes are TRBV20-1 and TRBJ2-1; possibly TRBD2 for D (6 bases). Germline CDR1 is DFQATT and CDR2 is SNEGSKA (reference sequence). Between the trimmed V and J ends, which lost 0 bases and 2 bases, there was a span of 14 bases. There are 16 residues in the CDR3.

The chain has TRBV10-2 and TRBJ2-1; D tentatively fits TRBD1 or TRBD2 (5 bases each). Germline loops: CDR1 WSHSY, CDR2 SAAADI. The CDR3 runs 12 residues. The ends were cut back, 3 bases at V and 9 bases at J, with 9 bases in the middle. As DNA, the CDR3 is TGCGCCAGCAGTGAATATGGGGGTGAGCAGTTCTTC. Protein sequence: CASSEYGGEQFF.

This sequence joins TRBV18 and TRBJ2-6; 8 nucleotides match TRBD2. CDR1 is KGHSH, CDR2 LQKENI, per germline. The CDR3 has 20 residues. Trimming at V came to 2 bases and at J to 1 base, leaving 13 bases not matched to a gene. CDR3 loop: CASSPERELELGSGANVLTF. The CDR3 region has the DNA TGTGCCAGCTCACCAGAGCGGGAGTTAGAATTAGGGTCTGGGGCCAACGTCCTGACTTTC.

In DNA form, the CDR3 reads TGCGCCAGCAGCCAGAGTGGAGGGTACGAGCAGTACTTC. It is translated as CASSQSGGYEQYF. The rearrangement uses TRBV5-1 and TRBJ2-7, with D possibly matching TRBD2 (6 bases). The CDR3 has 13 residues. Deletions cut 4 bases from V and 4 bases from J, with 12 bases between. Germline loops: CDR1 SGHRS, CDR2 YFSETQ. Based on the CDR3 plus reference TRBV5-1 and TRBJ2-7, the full variable domain is KAGVTQTPRYLIKTRGQQVTLSCSPISGHRSVSWYQQTPGQGLQFLFEYFSETQRNKGNFPGRFSGRQFSNSRSEMNVSTLELGDSALYLCASSQSGGYEQYFGPGTRLTVT.

This chain connects TRBV5-6 to TRBJ2-3, with a tentative D call TRBD2 (5 bases). Germline V gene data show CDR1 as SGHDT and CDR2 as YYEEEE. Trimming took off 2 bases at V and 3 bases at J, with 16 bases between the two ends. The CDR3 contains 16 residues. DNA for the CDR3: TGTGCCAGCAGCTTAGACCTGACGGGGTGGACAGATACGCAGTATTTT. It translates to CASSLDLTGWTDTQYF.

A few counts support this clonotype. The chain couples TRBV5-5 to TRBJ2-3; perhaps TRBD2 as D (6 bases). The CDR3 contains 14 residues. V was shortened by 0 bases and J by 5 bases, with 10 bases between the two germline ends. In germline, CDR1 is SGHKS, CDR2 YYEKEE (reference sequence). The CDR3 nucleotides are TGTGCCAGCAGCTTGGAAGCGGGCGAAGATACGCAGTATTTT. Translating gives CASSLEAGEDTQYF.